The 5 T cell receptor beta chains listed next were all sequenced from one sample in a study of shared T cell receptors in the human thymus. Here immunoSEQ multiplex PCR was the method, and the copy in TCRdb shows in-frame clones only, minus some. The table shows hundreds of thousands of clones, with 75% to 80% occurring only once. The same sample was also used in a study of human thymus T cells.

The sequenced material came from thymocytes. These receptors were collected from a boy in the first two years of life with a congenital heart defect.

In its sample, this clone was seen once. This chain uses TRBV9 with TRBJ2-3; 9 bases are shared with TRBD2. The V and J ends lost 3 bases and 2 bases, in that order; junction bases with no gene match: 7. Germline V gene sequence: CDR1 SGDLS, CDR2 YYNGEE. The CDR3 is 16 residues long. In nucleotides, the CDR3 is TGTGCCAGCAGCGCCGAGCTAGCGGGGATCACAGATACGCAGTATTTT. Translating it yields CASSAELAGITDTQYF.

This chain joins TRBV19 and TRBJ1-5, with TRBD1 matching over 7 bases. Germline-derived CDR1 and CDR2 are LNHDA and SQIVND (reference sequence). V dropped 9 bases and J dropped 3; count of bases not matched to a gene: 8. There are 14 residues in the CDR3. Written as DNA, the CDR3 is TGTGCCAGGGCGACAGGGCTAGACAATCAGCCCCAGCATTTT. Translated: CARATGLDNQPQHF.

The CDR3: CASSQVPLTGTDRTTDTQYF. In nucleotides, the CDR3 is TGTGCCAGCAGCCAAGTCCCGTTGACCGGGACAGATAGAACCACAGATACGCAGTATTTT. The chain links TRBV14 to TRBJ2-3, with 7 bases fitting TRBD1. V was clipped by 1 base and J by 2 bases; unmatched bases: 18. CDR1 is SGHDN, CDR2 FVKESK, per germline. The CDR3 has 20 residues.

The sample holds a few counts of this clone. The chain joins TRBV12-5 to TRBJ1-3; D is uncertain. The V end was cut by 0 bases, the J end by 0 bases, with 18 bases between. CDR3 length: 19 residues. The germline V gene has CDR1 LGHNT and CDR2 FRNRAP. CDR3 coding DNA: TGTGCTAGTGGTTTGGTACTTCCGGGCGGGGATCACTCTGGAAACACCATATATTTT. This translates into CASGLVLPGGDHSGNTIYF. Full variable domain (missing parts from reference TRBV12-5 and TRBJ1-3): DARVTQTPRHKVTEMGQEVTMRCQPILGHNTVFWYRQTMMQGLELLAYFRNRAPLDDSGMPKDRFSAEMPDATLATLKIQPSEPRDSAVYFCASGLVLPGGDHSGNTIYFGEGSWLTVV.

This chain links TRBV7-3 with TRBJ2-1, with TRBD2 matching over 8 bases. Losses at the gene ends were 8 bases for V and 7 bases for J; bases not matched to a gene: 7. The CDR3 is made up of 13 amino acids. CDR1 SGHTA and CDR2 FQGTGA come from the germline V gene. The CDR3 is CASREGGRNEQFF. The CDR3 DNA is TGTGCCAGCCGGGAGGGGGGGAGGAATGAGCAGTTCTTC.